The T cell receptor (beta chain) under discussion was sequenced for a study of T-cell memory formation after mild COVID-19. Study in general: The TCR clusters were mostly specific to one donor. General study results and limits: Most CD4+ clones that shrank were in CM and EM, while CD8+ ones turned up in EMRA. Clones contracting across day 15 to 85 had a balanced CD4/CD8 profile; later expanding clones leaned CD4+.

Sample barcodes and UMIs were carried by the TCR alpha and TCR beta cDNA libraries that 5'RACE generated with constant-segment primers. TCRdb re-derived calls from the 5' RACE reads in MiXCR, one entry per CDR3 protein. Here the sample spans over 150,000 distinct CDR3 sequences, around 13% being singletons. A remark on this clonotype: Its antigen is still unknown.

This CDR3 contains 15 residues. V shed 0 bases and J shed 2 bases, with 10 bases lying between them. From germline, CDR1 is KGHSH and CDR2 LQKENI. This TCR derives from a man aged 18 to 30 who had mild COVID-19 (a few samples of this study predate the infection). Cell type and time point are not known. The chain links TRBV18 to TRBJ1-2, with D unclear. Sequences were obtained from PBMCs or a T cell subset sorted from them (not recorded which). In DNA form, the CDR3 reads TGTGCCAGCTCACCACCTGCCGTCAGAAACTATGGCTACACCTTC. Translation gives CASSPPAVRNYGYTF.